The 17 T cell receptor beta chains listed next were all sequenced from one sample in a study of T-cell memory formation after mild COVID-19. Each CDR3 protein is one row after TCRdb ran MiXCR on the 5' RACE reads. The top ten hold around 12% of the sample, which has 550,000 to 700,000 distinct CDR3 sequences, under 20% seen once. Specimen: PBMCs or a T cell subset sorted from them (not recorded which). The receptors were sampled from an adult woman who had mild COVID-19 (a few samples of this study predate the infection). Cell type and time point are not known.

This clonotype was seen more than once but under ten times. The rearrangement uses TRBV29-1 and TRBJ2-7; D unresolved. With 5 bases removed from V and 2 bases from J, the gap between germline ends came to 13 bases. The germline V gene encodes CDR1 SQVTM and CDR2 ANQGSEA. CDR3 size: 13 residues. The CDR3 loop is CSVLPQETYEQYF. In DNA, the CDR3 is TGCAGCGTTCTCCCGCAGGAGACCTACGAGCAGTACTTC.

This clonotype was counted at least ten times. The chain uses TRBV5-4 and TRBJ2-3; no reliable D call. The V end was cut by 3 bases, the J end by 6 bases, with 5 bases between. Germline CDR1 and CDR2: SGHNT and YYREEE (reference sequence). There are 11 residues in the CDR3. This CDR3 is CASSYSDTQYF. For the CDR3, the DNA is TGTGCCAGCAGCTATAGTGATACGCAGTATTTT.

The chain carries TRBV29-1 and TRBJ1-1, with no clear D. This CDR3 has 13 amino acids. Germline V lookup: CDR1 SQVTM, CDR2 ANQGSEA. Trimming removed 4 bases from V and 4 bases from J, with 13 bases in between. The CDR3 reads CSVVGRLTTEAFF. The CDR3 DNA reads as TGCAGCGTTGTGGGCAGGTTGACCACTGAAGCTTTCTTT.

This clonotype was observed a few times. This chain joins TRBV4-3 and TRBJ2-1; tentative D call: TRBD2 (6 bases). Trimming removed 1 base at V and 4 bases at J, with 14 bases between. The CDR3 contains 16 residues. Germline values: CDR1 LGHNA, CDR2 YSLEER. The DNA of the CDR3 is TGCGCCAGCAGCCAAGGGGAGGCGGCTACTTACAATGAGCAGTTCTTC. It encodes CASSQGEAATYNEQFF.

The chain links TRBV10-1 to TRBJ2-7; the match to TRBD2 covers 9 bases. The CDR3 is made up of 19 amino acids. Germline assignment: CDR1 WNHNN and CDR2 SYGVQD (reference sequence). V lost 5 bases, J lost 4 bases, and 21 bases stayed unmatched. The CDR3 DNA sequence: TGCGCCAGCAGTTCGGAGTGGAGACAGGGAGGACTAGCGACATACGAGCAGTACTTC. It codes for CASSSEWRQGGLATYEQYF.

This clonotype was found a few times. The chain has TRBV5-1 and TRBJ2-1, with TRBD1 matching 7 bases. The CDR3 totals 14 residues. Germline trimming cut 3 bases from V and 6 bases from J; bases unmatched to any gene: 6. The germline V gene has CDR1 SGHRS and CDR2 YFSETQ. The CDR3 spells CASSSHGQANEQFF. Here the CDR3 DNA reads TGCGCCAGCAGCTCCCATGGACAGGCCAATGAGCAGTTCTTC.

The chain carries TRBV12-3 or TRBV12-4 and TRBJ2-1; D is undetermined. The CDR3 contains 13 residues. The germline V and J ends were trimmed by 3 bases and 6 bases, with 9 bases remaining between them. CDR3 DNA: TGTGCCAGCAGTTTGTTGGTATCCAATGAGCAGTTCTTC. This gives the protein CASSLLVSNEQFF.

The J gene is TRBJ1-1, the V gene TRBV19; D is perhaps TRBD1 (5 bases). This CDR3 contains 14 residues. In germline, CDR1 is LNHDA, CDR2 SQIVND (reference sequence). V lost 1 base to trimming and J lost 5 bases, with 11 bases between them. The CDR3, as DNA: TGTGCCAGTAGTATAGGCGGGGGTATTACTGAAGCTTTCTTT. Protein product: CASSIGGGITEAFF.

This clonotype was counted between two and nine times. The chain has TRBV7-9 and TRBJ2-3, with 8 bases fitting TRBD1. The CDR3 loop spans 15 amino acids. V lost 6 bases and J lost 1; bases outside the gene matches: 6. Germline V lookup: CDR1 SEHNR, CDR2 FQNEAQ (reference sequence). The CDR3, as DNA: TGTGCCAGCAGACCAGGACAGGGACGCACAGATACGCAGTATTTT. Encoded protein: CASRPGQGRTDTQYF.

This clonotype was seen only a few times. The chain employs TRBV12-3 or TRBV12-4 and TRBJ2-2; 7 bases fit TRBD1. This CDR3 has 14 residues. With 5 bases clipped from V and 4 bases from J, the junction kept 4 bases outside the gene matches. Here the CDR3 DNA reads TGTGCCAGCAGTGGGGGACAGATCACCGGGGAGCTGTTTTTT. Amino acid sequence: CASSGGQITGELFF.

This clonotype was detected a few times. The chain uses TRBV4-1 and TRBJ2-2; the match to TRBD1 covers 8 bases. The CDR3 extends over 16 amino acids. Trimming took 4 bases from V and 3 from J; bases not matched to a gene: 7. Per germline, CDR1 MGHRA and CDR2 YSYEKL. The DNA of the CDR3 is TGCGCCAGCAGCCGTAGACAGGGGTGGGACACCGGGGAGCTGTTTTTT. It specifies CASSRRQGWDTGELFF.

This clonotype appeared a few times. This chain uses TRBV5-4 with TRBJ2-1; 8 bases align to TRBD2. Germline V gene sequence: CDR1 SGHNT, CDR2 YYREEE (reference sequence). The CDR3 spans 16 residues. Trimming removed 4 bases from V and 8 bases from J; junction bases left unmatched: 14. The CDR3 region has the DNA TGTGCCAGCAGCCCCGGGGGGACGGGAGGGCCCTATGAGCAGTTCTTC. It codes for CASSPGGTGGPYEQFF.

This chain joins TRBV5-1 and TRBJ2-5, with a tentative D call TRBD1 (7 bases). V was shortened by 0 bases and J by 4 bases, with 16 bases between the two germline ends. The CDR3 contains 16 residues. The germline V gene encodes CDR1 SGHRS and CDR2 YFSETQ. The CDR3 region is CASSLGAGGIGETQYF. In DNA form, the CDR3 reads TGCGCCAGCAGCTTGGGGGCAGGGGGGATTGGAGAGACCCAGTACTTC.

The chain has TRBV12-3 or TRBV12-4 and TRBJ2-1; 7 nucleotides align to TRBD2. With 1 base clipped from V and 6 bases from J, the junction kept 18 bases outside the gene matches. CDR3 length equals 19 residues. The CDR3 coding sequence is TGTGCCAGCAGTTTAGGGGACTCCTGGAGCGCTAGCGGAGGCAATGAGCAGTTCTTC. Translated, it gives CASSLGDSWSASGGNEQFF.

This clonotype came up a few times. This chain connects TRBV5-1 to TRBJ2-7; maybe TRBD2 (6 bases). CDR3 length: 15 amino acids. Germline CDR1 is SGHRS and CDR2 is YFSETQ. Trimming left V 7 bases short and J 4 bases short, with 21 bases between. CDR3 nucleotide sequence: TGCGCCAGCTTTCCGGGACTCAGCACACCTTACGAGCAGTACTTC. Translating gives CASFPGLSTPYEQYF. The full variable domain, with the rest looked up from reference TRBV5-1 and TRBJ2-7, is KAGVTQTPRYLIKTRGQQVTLSCSPISGHRSVSWYQQTPGQGLQFLFEYFSETQRNKGNFPGRFSGRQFSNSRSEMNVSTLELGDSALYLCASFPGLSTPYEQYFGPGTRLTVT.

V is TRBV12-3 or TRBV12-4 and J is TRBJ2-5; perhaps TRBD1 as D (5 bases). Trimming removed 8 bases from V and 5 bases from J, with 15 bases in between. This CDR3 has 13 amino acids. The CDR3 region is CASRAGRVETQYF. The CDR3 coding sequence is TGTGCCAGCCGTGCAGGCAGGGTTGAGACCCAGTACTTC.

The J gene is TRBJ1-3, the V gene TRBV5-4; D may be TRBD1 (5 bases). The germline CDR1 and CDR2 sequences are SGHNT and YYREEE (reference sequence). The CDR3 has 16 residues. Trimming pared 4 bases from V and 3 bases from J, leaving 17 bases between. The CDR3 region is CASSHSGTLGGNTIYF. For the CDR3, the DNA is TGTGCCAGCAGCCATTCCGGGACGTTAGGTGGAAACACCATATATTTT.